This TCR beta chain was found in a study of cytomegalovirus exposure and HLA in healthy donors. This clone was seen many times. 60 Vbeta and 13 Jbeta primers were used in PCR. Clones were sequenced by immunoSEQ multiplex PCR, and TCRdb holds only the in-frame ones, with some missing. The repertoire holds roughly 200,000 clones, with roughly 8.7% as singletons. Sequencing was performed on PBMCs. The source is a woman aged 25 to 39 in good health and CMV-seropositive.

CDR3 sequence: CASPPGASHNTEAFF. The CDR3 DNA is TGTGCCTCCCCTCCTGGGGCAAGCCACAACACTGAAGCTTTCTTT. This chain links TRBV27 with TRBJ1-1; possibly TRBD1 for D (5 bases). Trimming pared 11 bases from V and 2 bases from J, leaving 21 bases between. The CDR3 has 15 residues. Germline V gene lookup returns CDR1 MNHEY and CDR2 SMNVEV (reference sequence).